This T cell receptor beta chain was obtained from a study of blood T cells in healthy people across ages. General study points: Among T cells, TCR beta diversity per million cells dropped roughly linearly as age rose.

This clonotype showed up just a few times. The antigen is not known. Together with a sample-barcoded 5' primer, a J-beta primer mix was included in a second PCR lasting about 7 to 12 cycles. MiXCR, run by TCRdb on the 5' RACE reads, gives a single entry per CDR3 protein. The data show some 800,000 distinct CDR3 sequences, 20% to 30% seen once. This sample was shared with a second study, whose subject was T cells of mothers and their children.

The TCR was taken from a boy aged 10-17 years in good health. Sequencing used blood.

CDR3 DNA: TGTGCCAGCAGTTTAAAACAGAAGGGCAGGGAGCAGTTCTTC. Its translation: CASSLKQKGREQFF. The chain joins TRBV27 to TRBJ2-1; no clear D gene. This CDR3 spans 14 amino acids. V gave up 2 bases and J gave up 10 bases, with 15 bases separating them. Germline CDR1 and CDR2: MNHEY and SMNVEV (reference sequence).